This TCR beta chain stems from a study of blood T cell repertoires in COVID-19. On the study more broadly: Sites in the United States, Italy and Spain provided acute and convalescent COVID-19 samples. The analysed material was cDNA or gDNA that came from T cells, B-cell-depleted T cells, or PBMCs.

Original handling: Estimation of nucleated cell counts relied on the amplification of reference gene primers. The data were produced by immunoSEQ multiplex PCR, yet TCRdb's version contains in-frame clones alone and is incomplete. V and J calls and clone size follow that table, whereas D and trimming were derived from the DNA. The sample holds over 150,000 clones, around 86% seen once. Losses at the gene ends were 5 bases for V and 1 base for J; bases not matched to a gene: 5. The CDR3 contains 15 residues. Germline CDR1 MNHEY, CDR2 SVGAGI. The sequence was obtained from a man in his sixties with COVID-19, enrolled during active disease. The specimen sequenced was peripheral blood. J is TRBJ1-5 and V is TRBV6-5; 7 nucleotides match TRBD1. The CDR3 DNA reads TGTGCCAGCAGTCACACAGGGGAAAGCAATCAGCCCCAGCATTTT. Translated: CASSHTGESNQPQHF.